This entry lists 20 T cell receptor beta chains sequenced from one sample in a study of blood T cells in healthy people across ages (dated by TCRdb to between 2014 and 2017). The library came from 5' RACE. The listed sequencing device is Illumina HiSeq 2500. A second PCR of about 6 to 11 cycles was run with a J-beta primer mix and a sample-barcoded 5' primer. TCRdb trimmed the raw reads at Q25, called clones with MiXCR and kept productive beta chains. Rows merge per CDR3 protein into single entries with the most common DNA and genes. The sample includes 750,000 to 950,000 distinct CDR3 sequences, with about 28% observed a single time. The ten most abundant clones make up approximately 10% of the sample. These data also featured in a second study, about T cells of mothers and their children.

The sequencing input was blood. These receptor sequences come from a middle-aged woman in good health.

This clonotype has at least ten counts. The chain is built from TRBV20-1 and TRBJ1-5, with D possibly TRBD1 on 5 matching bases. From germline, CDR1 is DFQATT and CDR2 SNEGSKA (reference sequence). This CDR3 has 17 amino acids. V lost 0 bases to trimming and J lost 1 base, with 16 bases between them. CDR3 bases: TGCAGTGCTAGAGATTCCCAGGGAAGTTTGAGCAATCAGCCCCAGCATTTT. It specifies CSARDSQGSLSNQPQHF.

A single count supports this clonotype. One end of the junction is discordant with germline, which a read error may explain. The chain has TRBV29-1 and TRBJ2-4, with no clear D. Gene TRBJ2-7 matches the end of the DNA better, so the J call may be wrong. The CDR3 runs 12 residues. Germline assignment: CDR1 SQVTM and CDR2 ANQGSEA. CDR3 nucleotides: TGCAGCGGTGAAGATACTCCCCACGAGCAGTACTTC. The encoded protein is CSGEDTPHEQYF.

Ten or more counts support this clonotype. The J gene is TRBJ2-7, the V gene TRBV20-1, with 10 bases that match TRBD2. With 3 bases clipped from V and 3 bases from J, the junction kept 5 bases outside the gene matches. Germline V gives CDR1 DFQATT, CDR2 SNEGSKA (reference sequence). This CDR3 is built from 14 residues. This CDR3 is CSARVPSGGYEQYF. For the CDR3, the DNA is TGCAGTGCTAGGGTCCCTAGCGGGGGCTACGAGCAGTACTTC.

This clonotype was observed many times. The V gene is TRBV9, the J gene TRBJ1-2, with a weak D call TRBD1 (6 bases). Looked up from germline, CDR1 is SGDLS and CDR2 is YYNGEE. This CDR3 spans 16 amino acids. Trimming left V 0 bases short and J 3 bases short, with 15 bases between. DNA for the CDR3: TGTGCCAGCAGCGTAGAGGCCACAGGGATGGACTATGGCTACACCTTC. Protein product: CASSVEATGMDYGYTF.

In the case of this clonotype: Germline is not matched at one junction end, which may reflect a read error. The V call is TRBV6-2 or TRBV6-3, the J call TRBJ1-2; no clear D. The CDR3 consists of 14 residues. Germline V lookup: CDR1 MNHEY, CDR2 SVGEGT. CDR3 sequence reads: CTSIARREADGYTF. The DNA for the CDR3 is TGTACCAGCATCGCTCGGAGGGAGGCGGATGGCTACACCTTC.

This clonotype appeared once. Since a much larger clone is just one base distant, this may be a read error. The chain links TRBV28 to TRBJ1-2; D is unresolved. This CDR3 region has 14 residues. Germline V gene lookup returns CDR1 MDHEN and CDR2 SYDVKM. As DNA, the CDR3 is TGTGCCAGCAGGTTATCCCGGGGAGGCTATGGCTACACCTTC. Translation gives CASRLSRGGYGYTF.

This clonotype came up many times. The chain combines TRBV5-8 with TRBJ2-7; D is unclear. CDR3 size: 16 residues. V shed 0 bases and J shed 2 bases, with 15 bases lying between them. In germline, CDR1 is SGHTS, CDR2 YDEGEE. The CDR3, as DNA: TGTGCCAGCAGCTTGGGCGGATCCTCGATCCCCTACGAGCAGTACTTC. It yields the protein CASSLGGSSIPYEQYF. Variable domain in full (rest from reference TRBV5-8 and TRBJ2-7): EAGVTQSPTHLIKTRGQQATLRCSPISGHTSVYWYQQALGLGLQFLLWYDEGEERNRGNFPPRFSGRQFPNYSSELNVNALELEDSALYLCASSLGGSSIPYEQYFGPGTRLTVT.

CDR3 sequence: CASSAHPTSGGTDTQYF. The CDR3 region has the DNA TGTGCCAGCAGTGCCCATCCGACTAGCGGGGGGACGGATACGCAGTATTTT. This chain links TRBV6-1 with TRBJ2-3; 13 nucleotides line up with TRBD2. The CDR3 loop spans 17 amino acids. Germline V lookup: CDR1 MNHNS, CDR2 SASEGT. The V segment lost 4 bases and the J segment 6 bases; nucleotides outside the gene matches: 10.

This clonotype was seen a handful of times. V is TRBV7-2 and J is TRBJ1-1; D not resolved. From germline, CDR1 is SGHTA and CDR2 FQGNSA. The CDR3 consists of 15 residues. Trimming cost V 0 bases and J 4 bases, with 12 bases left between them. The CDR3 DNA reads TGTGCCAGCAGCTTAGCGCTGGAAGACGCCACTGAAGCTTTCTTT. As protein: CASSLALEDATEAFF.

This chain uses TRBV9 with TRBJ2-3; 11 bases line up with TRBD1. This CDR3 is 17 amino acids long. The V segment lost 3 bases and the J segment 3 bases; nucleotides outside the gene matches: 9. Per the germline V gene, CDR1 is SGDLS and CDR2 is YYNGEE. The CDR3 region has the DNA TGTGCCAGCAGCGCGAGGGGACAGGGGGTTCTAACAGATACGCAGTATTTT. Encoded protein: CASSARGQGVLTDTQYF.

In its sample, this clonotype was seen many times. This chain connects TRBV20-1 to TRBJ2-6, with 8 bases aligning to TRBD2. The CDR3 sequence is 15 residues long. J lost 0 bases, V lost 6 bases, and 4 bases had no gene match. CDR1 is DFQATT, CDR2 SNEGSKA, per germline (reference sequence). The DNA for the CDR3 is TGCAGTGCCAGCGGGGGAAGCTCTGGGGCCAACGTCCTGACTTTC. This sequence encodes CSASGGSSGANVLTF.

This clonotype has ten or more counts. The rearrangement uses TRBV20-1 and TRBJ2-5, with 11 nucleotides matching TRBD1. In germline, CDR1 is DFQATT, CDR2 SNEGSKA (reference sequence). V trimming: 0 bases; J trimming: 5 bases; junction bases outside the gene matches: 11. The CDR3 totals 17 residues. CDR3 sequence (DNA): TGCAGTGCTAGAGATGTCAGGGTCGGGACAGGGGGGGAGACCCAGTACTTC. Amino acids: CSARDVRVGTGGETQYF.

Worth noting for this clonotype: A much more abundant neighbour one base away suggests this may be a read error. The gene calls are TRBV7-2 and TRBJ2-1; 12 bases are shared with TRBD2. Germline assignment: CDR1 SGHTA and CDR2 FQGNSA. The length of the CDR3 is 17 residues. The CDR3 reads CACSSASGGAAVYEQFF. CDR3 coding DNA: TGTGCCTGCAGCTCAGCTAGCGGGGGGGCCGCGGTGTATGAGCAGTTCTTC.

The V gene is TRBV20-1, the J gene TRBJ2-7; D is ambiguous. The CDR3 contains 11 residues. Trimming left V 0 bases short and J 7 bases short, with 7 bases between. The germline CDR1 and CDR2 sequences are DFQATT and SNEGSKA (reference sequence). CDR3 amino acids: CSARDPGEQYF. DNA for the CDR3: TGCAGTGCTAGAGATCCCGGAGAGCAGTACTTC.

This clonotype was detected many times. The rearrangement joins TRBV3-1 to TRBJ2-7; 8 bases align to TRBD2. Trimming at V came to 4 bases and at J to 4 bases, leaving 15 bases not matched to a gene. CDR3 size: 17 residues. Per germline, CDR1 LGHDT and CDR2 YNNKEL (reference sequence). The CDR3 DNA sequence: TGTGCCAGCAGCCCAACACTCCGGGGGGGCCGTGGTTACGAGCAGTACTTC. It specifies CASSPTLRGGRGYEQYF.

This sequence joins TRBV7-9 and TRBJ1-1; weak D call: TRBD1 (5 bases). V was pared by 5 bases and J by 0 bases, with 19 bases between. The CDR3 contains 17 residues. CDR1 is SEHNR, CDR2 FQNEAQ, per germline (reference sequence). CDR3: CASSVGRGGLMNTEAFF. The CDR3 DNA reads as TGTGCCAGCAGCGTAGGTAGGGGAGGACTTATGAACACTGAAGCTTTCTTT.

The gene calls are TRBV28 and TRBJ2-5; the match to TRBD2 covers 8 bases. Germline V CDR1 and CDR2: MDHEN, SYDVKM. This CDR3 spans 12 amino acids. Losses at the gene ends were 4 bases for V and 13 bases for J; bases not matched to a gene: 8. CDR3 amino acids: CASSSGGRVLYF. The CDR3 nucleotides read TGTGCCAGCAGTTCGGGGGGGCGGGTCCTGTACTTC.

This clonotype came up a few times. The V and J genes are TRBV7-8 and TRBJ2-4; D is perhaps TRBD1 or TRBD2 (5 bases each). Germline-derived CDR1 and CDR2 are SGHVS and FQNEAQ. Trimming took 0 bases from V and 13 from J, leaving 13 bases between them. The CDR3 runs to 13 residues. CDR3 amino acids: CASSLARGSLQYF. The CDR3 DNA is TGTGCCAGCAGCTTAGCGAGGGGCTCGCTCCAGTACTTC.

The J gene is TRBJ2-2, the V gene TRBV6-2 or TRBV6-3; no clear D gene. Between the trimmed V and J ends, which lost 6 bases and 6 bases, there was a span of 8 bases. CDR1 and CDR2 from the germline V gene are MNHEY and SVGEGT. The CDR3 runs 12 residues. The CDR3 protein is CASSGRAGELFF. CDR3 DNA sequence: TGTGCCAGCAGCGGTAGAGCCGGGGAGCTGTTTTTT.

This clonotype came up many times. The V gene is TRBV20-1, the J gene TRBJ2-7; 7 bases align to TRBD1. With V trimmed by 5 bases and J by 0 bases, 10 bases remained unmatched. The CDR3 covers 15 residues. Per the germline V gene, CDR1 is DFQATT and CDR2 is SNEGSKA (reference sequence). The CDR3 coding sequence is TGCAGTGCTTTCCGAGACAGGGCGCGCTCCTACGAGCAGTACTTC. Protein product: CSAFRDRARSYEQYF.